These 21 T cell receptor beta chains came from one sample sequenced in a study of graft-versus-host responses after intestinal transplantation. Some clones are missing from TCRdb's copy, which holds only in-frame ones; the method was immunoSEQ multiplex PCR. Of over 65,000 clones in the sample, roughly 90% were seen once. These receptors lack a known antigen. The specimen comprised unstimulated CD8+ T cells sorted from spleen or lymph node cells, sampled before transplant. These receptors were taken from a human donor who was the organ donor for an intestinal transplant.

The chain is built from TRBV14 and TRBJ2-7; 9 bases line up with TRBD1. The CDR3 runs 15 residues. Per germline, CDR1 SGHDN and CDR2 FVKESK. Trimming at V came to 1 base and at J to 5 bases, leaving 6 bases not matched to a gene. This CDR3 is CASSQGQGDVHEQYF. The CDR3 bases are TGTGCCAGCAGCCAAGGACAGGGGGACGTCCACGAGCAGTACTTC.

The chain uses TRBV27 and TRBJ2-6, with no clear D. V was cut by 5 bases and J by 0 bases, with 8 bases left in between. The CDR3 is made up of 15 amino acids. Germline V gives CDR1 MNHEY, CDR2 SMNVEV (reference sequence). The CDR3 DNA reads as TGTGCCAGCAGTCTGGAAGGCTCTGGGGCCAACGTCCTGACTTTC. Translating it yields CASSLEGSGANVLTF.

This chain links TRBV11-3 with TRBJ1-5; TRBD1 matches at 7 bases. Germline CDR1 is SGHNT and CDR2 is YENEEA. There are 15 residues in the CDR3. Trimming at V came to 5 bases and at J to 5 bases, leaving 9 bases not matched to a gene. The CDR3 region is CASSARTGGDQPQHF. CDR3 in DNA: TGTGCCAGCAGCGCCCGGACAGGAGGCGATCAGCCCCAGCATTTT.

The chain couples TRBV7-8 to TRBJ2-3, with D possibly matching TRBD2 (6 bases). The germline gives CDR1 SGHVS, CDR2 FQNEAQ. The ends were cut back, 2 bases at V and 2 bases at J, with 11 bases in the middle. This CDR3 spans 15 amino acids. The CDR3 here is CASSLLRGTTDTQYF. The DNA for the CDR3 is TGTGCCAGCAGCTTATTGCGGGGTACCACAGATACGCAGTATTTT.

The chain combines TRBV5-1 with TRBJ2-1; 10 bases line up with TRBD2. The germline CDR1 and CDR2 sequences are SGHRS and YFSETQ. The CDR3 is 17 residues long. V lost 0 bases to trimming and J lost 6 bases; unmatched junction nucleotides: 9. In DNA, the CDR3 is TGCGCCAGCAGCTTGGAGGGCCAGCGGGGGGGCGGCAATGAGCAGTTCTTC. Residues: CASSLEGQRGGGNEQFF. Filled out from reference TRBV5-1 and TRBJ2-1, the complete variable domain reads KAGVTQTPRYLIKTRGQQVTLSCSPISGHRSVSWYQQTPGQGLQFLFEYFSETQRNKGNFPGRFSGRQFSNSRSEMNVSTLELGDSALYLCASSLEGQRGGGNEQFFGPGTRLTVL.

The rearrangement uses TRBV9 and TRBJ1-1; 7 bases match TRBD1. Germline trimming cut 4 bases from V and 7 bases from J; bases unmatched to any gene: 10. The CDR3 length is 14 residues. Germline V gene data show CDR1 as SGDLS and CDR2 as YYNGEE. CDR3 DNA: TGTGCCAGCAGCTTACAGGGGATGAAGGATGAAGCTTTCTTT. This translates into CASSLQGMKDEAFF.

The rearrangement links TRBV13 to TRBJ2-5; D is undetermined. The CDR3 extends over 15 amino acids. The V gene lost 5 bases and the J gene lost 4 bases, with 17 bases spanning the gap. Per the germline V gene, CDR1 is PRHDT and CDR2 is FYEKMQ (reference sequence). CDR3 sequence: CASSAAWAVGETQYF. The CDR3 coding sequence is TGTGCCAGCAGCGCCGCTTGGGCGGTGGGAGAGACCCAGTACTTC.

The count of this clone is one. V usage is TRBV2 and J usage is TRBJ2-3; 8 bases agree with TRBD2. CDR1 SNHLY and CDR2 FYNNEI come from the germline V gene. This CDR3 is 12 amino acids long. The CDR3 sequence is CVTRGVTDTQYF. In DNA form, the CDR3 reads TGTGTGACGCGGGGGGTCACAGATACGCAGTATTTT.

For this clone: The sample holds other DNA sequences that translate to the same CDR3. The J gene is TRBJ1-1, the V gene TRBV27; D is uncertain. V lost 2 bases and J 3 bases, leaving 7 bases between the germline ends. Germline lookup yields CDR1 MNHEY and CDR2 SMNVEV (reference sequence). The CDR3 is 13 residues long. CDR3 sequence reads: CASSLRTDTEAFF. CDR3 sequence (DNA): TGTGCCAGCAGTTTACGCACGGACACTGAAGCTTTCTTT.

CDR3 region: CASSSNPYYNEQFF. In nucleotides, the CDR3 is TGTGCCAGCAGTTCAAACCCCTACTACAATGAGCAGTTCTTC. The rearrangement uses TRBV27 and TRBJ2-1; D not certain. V was shortened by 4 bases and J by 3 bases, with 10 bases between the two germline ends. Germline lookup yields CDR1 MNHEY and CDR2 SMNVEV (reference sequence). There are 14 residues in the CDR3.

CDR3 bases: TGTGCCAGTGTAGCGGGAGGTACGAATGAGCAGTTCTTC. It codes for CASVAGGTNEQFF. The chain is built from TRBV19 and TRBJ2-1; 10 bases line up with TRBD2. This CDR3 is 13 amino acids long. CDR1 and CDR2 (germline): LNHDA, SQIVND (reference sequence). V lost 8 bases to trimming and J lost 7 bases; unmatched junction nucleotides: 5.

The chain has TRBV9 and TRBJ2-7; D is ambiguous. This CDR3 region has 13 residues. Between the trimmed V and J ends, which lost 9 bases and 1 base, there was a span of 14 bases. Germline V lookup: CDR1 SGDLS, CDR2 YYNGEE. CDR3 DNA: TGTGCCACCGAAAGATTAAAATCCTACGAGCAGTACTTC. Residues: CATERLKSYEQYF.

This chain links TRBV6-6 with TRBJ2-1, with D unresolved. Germline CDR1 reads MNHNY; CDR2 reads SVGAGI (reference sequence). This CDR3 contains 12 residues. The V and J ends lost 6 bases and 10 bases respectively, with 13 bases between them. CDR3 sequence reads: CASSYPGPEQFF. The DNA for the CDR3 is TGTGCCAGCAGCTACCCCGGTCCGGAGCAGTTCTTC.

This chain connects TRBV10-3 to TRBJ2-7; TRBD1 agrees at 9 bases. Germline CDR1 is ENHRY and CDR2 is SYGVKD. Unmatched junction bases numbered 11, after V lost 6 bases and J lost 2 bases. The CDR3 covers 16 residues. The CDR3 DNA reads as TGTGCCATCAGGACACCGGGACAGGGTGGCACCTACGAGCAGTACTTC. Translated, it gives CAIRTPGQGGTYEQYF.

This clone was seen only once. One end of the junction fails to match germline, which may point to a read error. The rearrangement links TRBV27 to TRBJ1-4, with 7 bases aligning to TRBD1. The CDR3 length is 15 residues. Germline lookup yields CDR1 MNHEY and CDR2 SMNVEV (reference sequence). The CDR3 sequence is CASSLSTGPNEKLFF. In DNA, the CDR3 is TGTGCCAGCAGTCTATCGACAGGGCCCAATGAAAAACTGTTTTTT.

On this clone itself: An end of the junction differs from the germline gene, which may be a read error. The chain recombines TRBV6-1 with TRBJ1-3, with TRBD1 as a possible D gene (5 bases). The CDR3 contains 12 residues. Germline V CDR1 and CDR2: MNHNS, SASEGT. Here the CDR3 DNA reads TGTGCCAGCAGTGAGCACGAATGGGGGGGTGATTTT. Amino acid sequence: CASSEHEWGGDF.

The rearrangement links TRBV27 to TRBJ1-6; D perhaps matches TRBD1 (6 bases). The V gene lost 2 bases and the J gene lost 7 bases, with 15 bases spanning the gap. Looked up from germline, CDR1 is MNHEY and CDR2 is SMNVEV (reference sequence). The CDR3 is 16 amino acids. CDR3 sequence: CASSLVGGVQNSPLHF. The CDR3 DNA reads TGTGCCAGCAGTTTAGTTGGGGGCGTCCAGAATTCACCCCTCCACTTT.

The rearrangement links TRBV12-5 to TRBJ1-6; 7 nucleotides match TRBD1. CDR3 size: 18 residues. CDR1 is LGHNT and CDR2 is FRNRAP in the germline V gene. J gave up 6 bases and V 0 bases, and 11 bases lay outside the gene matches. The CDR3 sequence is CASGLVMPRDSFNSPLHF. The CDR3 nucleotides read TGTGCTAGTGGTTTGGTAATGCCCCGGGACAGCTTTAATTCACCCCTCCACTTT.

This rearrangement joins TRBV5-1 to TRBJ2-1; perhaps D is TRBD1 or TRBD2 (6 bases each). V shed 4 bases and J shed 0 bases, with 11 bases lying between them. This CDR3 is 15 amino acids long. CDR1 SGHRS and CDR2 YFSETQ come from the germline V gene. The CDR3 here is CASSPGASSYNEQFF. For the CDR3, the DNA is TGCGCCAGCAGCCCGGGGGCGAGCTCCTACAATGAGCAGTTCTTC.

The chain links TRBV11-2 to TRBJ1-2; D possibly corresponds to TRBD1 (6 bases). The length of the CDR3 is 15 residues. The V end lost 5 bases, the J end lost 6 bases, and 19 bases lay between the germline ends. Germline CDR1 is SGHAT and CDR2 is FQNNGV. CDR3 amino acids: CASSLLHGGYDGYTF. The CDR3 DNA sequence: TGTGCCAGCAGCCTCCTGCATGGGGGCTACGATGGCTACACCTTC.

The gene calls are TRBV19 and TRBJ1-5, with TRBD1 as a possible D gene (5 bases). V lost 6 bases and J lost 0, with 12 bases in between. Per the germline V gene, CDR1 is LNHDA and CDR2 is SQIVND (reference sequence). The CDR3 length is 15 residues. In nucleotides, the CDR3 is TGTGCCAGTAGGGGGGATCGGTATAGCAATCAGCCCCAGCATTTT. Translation gives CASRGDRYSNQPQHF.